These T cell receptor beta chains were read from a single sample in a study of response to subunit inactivated influenza vaccine. TCRdb reanalysed the RT-PCR reads using MiXCR and keeps one entry per CDR3 protein. This table has just under 250,000 distinct CDR3 sequences, 12% appearing once. The sample consisted of non-naive T cells sorted from PBMCs, taken 14 to 15 days before vaccination. The receptors shown here come from a man aged 45 to 65 who received an inactivated influenza vaccine. CDR3s include the opening cysteine and the closing phenylalanine or tryptophan. D genes are given only for firm matches. Some rows mark clone size as missing; the rest say once, few, many or name a class of expanded clone.

cdr3_nt cdr3_aa v_call clone_size d_call j_call
TGTGCCAGCAGCTTGGGGGGGGAGCGAGAAAAACTGTTTTTT CASSLGGEREKLFF TRBV7-8 . . TRBJ1-4
TGTGCCAGCAGTTTATGGGGTCCTCGCTCGAACACCGGGGAGCTGTTTTTT CASSLWGPRSNTGELFF TRBV12-3/TRBV12-4 . . TRBJ2-2
TGTGCCAGCAGTTTACAGGGGGACTACAATGAGCAGTTCTTC CASSLQGDYNEQFF TRBV12-3/TRBV12-4 few TRBD1 TRBJ2-1
TGCAGTGCTAGAGCCACTTCGCAGGGGAATCAGCCCCAGCATTTT CSARATSQGNQPQHF TRBV20-1 . . TRBJ1-5
TGCAGTGCCCCCGAGGCTTGGGGCTACACCTTC CSAPEAWGYTF TRBV20-1 many . TRBJ1-2
TGTGCCAGCAGCTTACTGGGGGCCTCCTACGAGCAGTACTTC CASSLLGASYEQYF TRBV7-2 . . TRBJ2-7
TGCAGTGCTATCGGCAGGACAGGGGGCGTGGAGACCCAGTACTTC CSAIGRTGGVETQYF TRBV20-1 . TRBD1 TRBJ2-5
TGCGCCAGCAGCTTGGGGGGACAGGGAAGAGGCGAAAAACTGTTTTTT CASSLGGQGRGEKLFF TRBV5-1 few TRBD1 TRBJ1-4
TGTGCCACCAGCACTAGCAATCAGCCCCAGCATTTT CATSTSNQPQHF TRBV15 few . TRBJ1-5
TGTGCCAGCAGTTCGACCGGGACAGGGGGAATTCAGCATTTT CASSSTGTGGIQHF TRBV27 . TRBD1 TRBJ1-5
TGCAGTGCTAGAGCGTTGCGGGGGGGCTCAGTCCACTTCACAGATACGCAGTATTTT CSARALRGGSVHFTDTQYF TRBV20-1 . TRBD2 TRBJ2-3
TGCGCCAGCAGCTTGAGTGGACTTAACTCCTACGAGCAGTACTTC CASSLSGLNSYEQYF TRBV5-1 . . TRBJ2-7
TGCAGTGCTAGCCGAATGCTAGCGGGGGTCTCCTCTTATCCTGAGCAGTTCTTC CSASRMLAGVSSYPEQFF TRBV20-1 . TRBD2 TRBJ2-1
TGTGCCAGCAGTTACCCTAGCGGGAGTAGAGATGAGCAGTTCTTC CASSYPSGSRDEQFF TRBV6-2/TRBV6-3 . TRBD2 TRBJ2-1
TGTGCCAGCTCACTCCCTAGGTCTAGCGGGTTTCCTCTCTACGAGCAGTACTTC CASSLPRSSGFPLYEQYF TRBV18 few TRBD2 TRBJ2-7
TGTGCCAGCAGCCCAGTGGGGACCGAAAATGAGCAGTTCTTC CASSPVGTENEQFF TRBV7-2 few . TRBJ2-1
TGTGCCAGCAGTTTACGGACAGGGCGCTACTCCTACGAGCAGTACTTC CASSLRTGRYSYEQYF TRBV12-3/TRBV12-4 few TRBD1 TRBJ2-7
TGTGCCAGCAGTTTATGGCTGGGGACAGGCCAAGAGACCCAGTACTTC CASSLWLGTGQETQYF TRBV12-3/TRBV12-4 many TRBD1 TRBJ2-5